This TCR beta chain was obtained from a study of T-cell reconstitution after alpha-beta-depleted transplantation in children. Using unique molecular identifiers, the investigators prepared the TCRbeta library. TCRdb reprocessed the PCR reads with MiXCR, giving one entry per CDR3 protein. The repertoire includes hundreds of thousands of distinct CDR3 sequences, over 15% of them detected once, and approximately 1.1% sits in the top ten. The CDR3 totals 13 residues. In germline, CDR1 is KGHDR, CDR2 SFDVKD. Trimming shortened V by 4 bases and J by 4 bases, and 7 bases separated the two germline ends. This clonotype was counted a few times.

The sequence derives from a human donor who donated a stem cell graft to a child with acute myeloid leukemia. This material consisted of PBMCs from the stem cell graft donor, taken from the stem cell graft. The V gene is TRBV24-1, the J gene TRBJ2-1; D not resolved. The CDR3 protein is CATSDTTYNEQFF. As DNA, the CDR3 is TGTGCCACCAGTGACACAACTTACAATGAGCAGTTCTTC.